This TCR beta chain came from a study of cytomegalovirus exposure and HLA in healthy donors. Findings and limits, study-wide: A list of 150 to 200 TCR beta chains associated with cytomegalovirus was given. According to a later analysis, donors in an Asian-associated ancestry cluster reportedly had fewer N-insertions than the 666-donor mean.

About this clone: No antigen is known for it.

PCR primers comprised 60 Vbeta and 13 Jbeta primers. Clones were sequenced by immunoSEQ multiplex PCR, and TCRdb holds only the in-frame ones, with some missing. Of under 200,000 clones in the sample, 73% were seen once. The CDR3 is 14 residues long. Germline lookup yields CDR1 SGHDN and CDR2 FVKESK. The germline V and J ends were trimmed by 7 bases and 1 base, with 13 bases remaining between them. Sequencing was done on a sample of PBMCs. The rearrangement joins TRBV14 to TRBJ1-1; D remains ambiguous. The TCR was taken from a woman aged 18-30 years in good health and CMV-seropositive. CDR3 residues: CASTPGPGNTEAFF. DNA of the CDR3: TGTGCCAGCACCCCCGGCCCGGGGAACACTGAAGCTTTCTTT.